This T cell receptor beta chain is from a study of response to subunit inactivated influenza vaccine. The study's findings and limits: New T cells are recruited in small numbers by each seasonal influenza vaccination, according to the authors' suggestion.

A note on this clonotype: Its antigen is currently unknown.

One entry per CDR3 protein results from TCRdb running MiXCR on the RT-PCR reads. The sample has approximately 500,000 distinct CDR3 sequences, under 15% seen once. Germline V gene data show CDR1 as SGHRS and CDR2 as YFSETQ. V gave up 1 base and J gave up 7 bases, with 17 bases separating them. The CDR3 has 15 amino acids. The chain couples TRBV5-1 to TRBJ1-2; perhaps TRBD1 as D (6 bases). The input for sequencing was PBMCs from blood, taken more than 35 days after vaccination. The source of this sequence is a man aged 45 to 65 who received an inactivated influenza vaccine. CDR3: CASSLSTLGAPGYTF. The CDR3 DNA follows: TGCGCCAGCAGCTTGTCCACGTTGGGGGCGCCTGGCTACACCTTC.